A single sample is the source of the 13 T cell receptor beta chains below, sequenced in a study of T-cell memory formation after mild COVID-19. Each CDR3 protein is one row after TCRdb ran MiXCR on the 5' RACE reads. The table lists about 560,000 distinct CDR3 sequences, roughly 17% of them singletons, with around 13% in the top ten. Material for sequencing was PBMCs or a T cell subset sorted from them (not recorded which). These receptors were collected from an adult woman who had mild COVID-19 (a few samples of this study predate the infection). Cell type and time point are not known.

The chain combines TRBV6-4 with TRBJ2-3; D is unresolved. The V gene lost 4 bases and the J gene lost 0 bases, with 5 bases spanning the gap. CDR3 length: 13 amino acids. The germline gives CDR1 MRHNA, CDR2 SNTAGT. The CDR3 sequence is CASSASSTDTQYF. The CDR3 bases are TGTGCCAGCAGTGCCTCTAGCACAGATACGCAGTATTTT.

The chain employs TRBV7-9 and TRBJ1-4; perhaps TRBD1 as D (6 bases). The CDR3 extends over 17 amino acids. Per the germline V gene, CDR1 is SEHNR and CDR2 is FQNEAQ (reference sequence). With 5 bases removed from V and 4 bases from J, the gap between germline ends came to 20 bases. CDR3: CASSALAWEGDNEKLFF. Written as DNA, the CDR3 is TGTGCCAGCAGCGCCCTAGCATGGGAGGGGGATAATGAAAAACTGTTTTTT.

This clonotype showed up just a few times. The chain links TRBV2 to TRBJ2-2, with TRBD2 matching 9 bases. The CDR3 has 16 residues. V shed 4 bases, J shed 5 bases, and the junction held 8 bases outside the gene matches. Germline CDR1 reads SNHLY; CDR2 reads FYNNEI. In DNA form, the CDR3 reads TGTGCCAGCAGTGTTTCGCGGGGGGGCGAAACCGGGGAGCTGTTTTTT. Translation gives CASSVSRGGETGELFF.

V is TRBV12-3 or TRBV12-4 and J is TRBJ1-4, with 7 positions matching TRBD1. V shed 3 bases, J shed 6 bases, and the junction held 7 bases outside the gene matches. This CDR3 comprises 15 residues. Here the CDR3 DNA reads TGTGCCAGCAGTTTGTTGGGGACAGTGGATGAAAAACTGTTTTTT. Amino acid sequence: CASSLLGTVDEKLFF.

This clonotype was seen at least ten times. The chain joins TRBV7-2 to TRBJ2-7; TRBD1 matches 11 bases. Germline V CDR1 and CDR2: SGHTA, FQGNSA. J gave up 5 bases and V 0 bases, and 6 bases lay outside the gene matches. CDR3 size: 16 residues. The CDR3 region is CASSLAWTGGGHEQYF. CDR3 nucleotide sequence: TGTGCCAGCAGCTTAGCCTGGACAGGGGGCGGCCACGAGCAGTACTTC.

The chain joins TRBV6-2 or TRBV6-3 to TRBJ2-7; D not certain. The V end lost 6 bases, the J end lost 7 bases, and 16 bases lay between the germline ends. From germline, CDR1 is MNHEY and CDR2 SVGEGT. The CDR3 is 13 amino acids. CDR3 in amino acids: CASRMTLVGEQYF. The CDR3 coding sequence is TGTGCCAGCAGAATGACCCTGGTGGGGGAGCAGTACTTC.

A few counts support this clonotype. Germline is not matched at one junction end, which may reflect a read error. This chain uses TRBV29-1 with TRBJ2-5; D gene ambiguous. CDR3 length: 15 amino acids. Germline V gives CDR1 SQVTM, CDR2 ANQGSEA. CDR3 amino acids: CSVEGSVSRQETQYF. The CDR3 DNA reads TGCAGCGTGGAAGGGTCCGTAAGCCGACAAGAGACCCAGTACTTC.

This chain links TRBV7-2 with TRBJ2-3; 8 nucleotides match TRBD2. The CDR3 runs to 15 residues. Per the germline V gene, CDR1 is SGHTA and CDR2 is FQGNSA. The ends lost 0 bases at V and 4 bases at J; junction bases unmatched: 3. This CDR3 reads CASSLAMTSADTQYF. DNA of the CDR3: TGTGCCAGCAGCTTAGCTATGACTAGCGCAGATACGCAGTATTTT.

The chain carries TRBV20-1 and TRBJ2-3; D not certain. CDR1 is DFQATT and CDR2 is SNEGSKA in the germline V gene (reference sequence). The CDR3 totals 11 residues. V lost 3 bases to trimming and J lost 4 bases, with 5 bases between them. This chain's CDR3 is CSASSPDTQYF. DNA of the CDR3: TGCAGTGCTAGCAGCCCAGATACGCAGTATTTT.

V gene TRBV25-1 combines with J gene TRBJ1-2, with 10 positions matching TRBD1. The length of the CDR3 is 17 residues. Trimming cost V 4 bases and J 5 bases; bases outside gene matches: 13. Germline V lookup: CDR1 MGHDK, CDR2 SYGVNS. The CDR3 loop reads CASSATPGQGGTYGYTF. The CDR3, as DNA: TGTGCCAGCAGTGCGACGCCCGGACAGGGGGGTACATATGGCTACACCTTC.

V and J are TRBV7-2 and TRBJ2-2; 8 nucleotides agree with TRBD1. Germline CDR1 reads SGHTA; CDR2 reads FQGNSA. The CDR3 extends over 15 amino acids. The V segment lost 5 bases and the J segment 3 bases; nucleotides outside the gene matches: 5. The CDR3 is CASSHGQGYTGELFF. In DNA form, the CDR3 reads TGTGCCAGCAGCCACGGACAGGGTTACACCGGGGAGCTGTTTTTT.

V usage is TRBV5-4 and J usage is TRBJ2-7; D is undetermined. CDR3 length: 13 amino acids. V shed 4 bases and J shed 5 bases, with 13 bases lying between them. Germline CDR1 and CDR2: SGHNT and YYREEE (reference sequence). The DNA of the CDR3 is TGTGCCAGCAGCCATGATGAAAGGGACGAGCAGTACTTC. It yields the protein CASSHDERDEQYF.

The rearrangement joins TRBV10-3 to TRBJ2-2; the D gene is possibly TRBD1 (6 bases). Trimming left V 7 bases short and J 2 bases short, with 11 bases between. Germline lookup yields CDR1 ENHRY and CDR2 SYGVKD. This CDR3 is built from 14 residues. In DNA form, the CDR3 reads TGTGCCATCACAGGGGACACTAACACCGGGGAGCTGTTTTTT. Translating it yields CAITGDTNTGELFF.